This is a list of T cell receptor beta chains from one sample in a study of T cell responses to AZD1222 COVID-19 vaccine. TCRdb's table, derived via immunoSEQ multiplex PCR, lists solely in-frame clones and lacks some. In the table there are about 200,000 clones, roughly 94% of which are singletons. Sequenced here: peripheral blood, sampled 28 days after the second dose of the MenACWY control vaccine. All receptors derive from an adult who received the MenACWY meningococcal vaccine as a control. Each CDR3 is given with its conserved first and last residue. A D gene is named only where the DNA matches it firmly. Only some rows state a clone size, as once, few, many or a class for expanded clones.

TRBJ1-5	-	TRBV28	-	TGTGCCAGCCACGGAGGGCAGGGCTCACAGCCCCAGCATTTT	CASHGGQGSQPQHF
TRBJ2-1	TRBD2	TRBV28	-	TGTGCCACGACCCGGACTAGCGCGAACAATGAGCAGTTCTTC	CATTRTSANNEQFF
TRBJ2-7	-	TRBV18	-	TGTGCCAGCTCACCAGGGGGCGCTTGGGAGCAGTACTTC	CASSPGGAWEQYF
TRBJ2-2	TRBD2	TRBV29-1	-	TGCAGCGTTGTACCGGGAGGTACCGGGGAGCTGTTTTTT	CSVVPGGTGELFF
TRBJ2-7	-	TRBV6-1	-	TGTGCCAGCAGTGAAGAGGGGCTACCCTACGAGCAGTACTTC	CASSEEGLPYEQYF
TRBJ2-1	-	TRBV18	-	TGTGCCAGCTCACCTAAGCCCGCAGGGCCCACGGGGCACAATGAGCAGTTCTTC	CASSPKPAGPTGHNEQFF
TRBJ1-6	-	TRBV4-3	-	TGCGCCAGCAGCCAAGATAGCGGTCAGGGTTATAATTCACCCCTCCACTTT	CASSQDSGQGYNSPLHF
TRBJ2-3	TRBD2	TRBV6-4	-	TGTGCCAGCGGGACTAGCGGGGGGGCCACAGATACGCAGTATTTT	CASGTSGGATDTQYF
TRBJ2-7	TRBD2	TRBV7-6	-	TGTGCCAGCAGCTTAGGGCCCGGGACTAGCGGGGGGAACTACGAGCAGTACTTC	CASSLGPGTSGGNYEQYF
TRBJ2-3	-	TRBV3-1/TRBV3-2	-	TGTGCCAGCAGCGTAAAGCGCCCTAGCACAGATACGCAGTATTTT	CASSVKRPSTDTQYF
TRBJ1-1	-	TRBV29-1	once	TGCAGCGTTGATCCGGGAGCGAACACTGAAGCTTTCTTT	CSVDPGANTEAFF
TRBJ1-4	-	TRBV4-3	-	TGCGCCAGAAGAGGGGGGAACGAAAAACTGTTTTTT	CARRGGNEKLFF
TRBJ1-6	-	TRBV28	-	TGTGCCAGCACAGGGTCCCCCGGATCTAATTCACCCCTCCACTTT	CASTGSPGSNSPLHF
TRBJ1-1	-	TRBV24-1	-	TGTGCCACCAGTGATTTAGGGGGGACTGAAGCTTTCTTT	CATSDLGGTEAFF
TRBJ1-5	-	TRBV3-1/TRBV3-2	-	TGTGCCAGCAGCAGAGGCACAGGAAAAGATCAGCCCCAGCATTTT	CASSRGTGKDQPQHF
TRBJ2-1	TRBD2	TRBV6-5	-	TGTGCCAGCGCGGGGGGGAACAATGAGCAGTTCTTC	CASAGGNNEQFF
TRBJ2-2	-	TRBV3-1/TRBV3-2	-	TGTGCCAGCAGCCAAAGGCGGGGACAGACCGGGGAGCTGTTTTTT	CASSQRRGQTGELFF
TRBJ2-7	-	TRBV7-2	-	TGTGCCAGCAGCTTAGGGACATCCAACGAGCAGTACTTC	CASSLGTSNEQYF
TRBJ1-5	-	TRBV4-1	-	TGCGCCAGCAGCCAAGAGGGGCCCCAGGGCGGTCAGCCCCAGCATTTT	CASSQEGPQGGQPQHF
TRBJ1-5	-	TRBV7-9	-	TGTGCCAGCAGCTTAAATAGTTTCGAAAATCAGCCCCAGCATTTT	CASSLNSFENQPQHF
TRBJ2-2	TRBD2	TRBV18	-	TGTGCCAGCTCACCCCCCGCCAGCGGGGGGGCCGGGACCGGGGAGCTGTTTTTT	CASSPPASGGAGTGELFF
TRBJ2-7	TRBD2	TRBV19	-	TGTGCCAGTAGTCCGGACCGGGGGGGGTACGAGCAGTACTTC	CASSPDRGGYEQYF
TRBJ1-5	-	TRBV28	-	TGTGCCAGCAGTTTATCCCATGCTGGCAATCAGCCCCAGCATTTT	CASSLSHAGNQPQHF
TRBJ2-7	-	TRBV5-1	once	TGCGCCAGCAGCCCGGAAGGAGCGGCCTACGAGCAGTACTTC	CASSPEGAAYEQYF
TRBJ1-6	-	TRBV7-9	-	TGTGCCAGCAGCTTAGACGGGTCGTCAGGGAACTCACCCCTCCACTTT	CASSLDGSSGNSPLHF
TRBJ1-2	-	TRBV11-2	once	TGTGCCAGCAGCTCTCCCGCGGGGGGCAATGGCTACACCTTC	CASSSPAGGNGYTF
TRBJ2-7	-	TRBV7-6	-	TGTGCCAGCAGTCAAAAGTCCAGAGCCTACGAGCAGTACTTC	CASSQKSRAYEQYF
TRBJ1-3	-	TRBV19	-	TGTGCCAGTAGACGTCTGGGTGCGAACAGGAGCCCGGCTGGAAACACCATATATTTT	CASRRLGANRSPAGNTIYF
TRBJ1-4	TRBD1	TRBV7-9	-	TGTGCCAGCAGATCCGACAGGGGCCCCATCCATAATGAAAAACTGTTTTTT	CASRSDRGPIHNEKLFF
TRBJ1-6	-	TRBV28	-	TGTGCCAGCAGTTGGGACGCCTGGGTCCACTTT	CASSWDAWVHF
TRBJ2-7	-	TRBV21-1	-	TGTGCCAGCAGCAAAGGCGAGACAGGAGACTACGAGCAGTACTTC	CASSKGETGDYEQYF
TRBJ1-5	-	TRBV6-5	-	TGTGCCAGCAGTTATGTGGCAGGAAATCAGCCCCAGCATTTT	CASSYVAGNQPQHF
TRBJ1-1	TRBD1	TRBV4-1	-	TGCGCCAGCAGCCAAGAGAAGCGGAGGGGGCGAACTGAAGCTTTCTTT	CASSQEKRRGRTEAFF
TRBJ2-7	-	TRBV5-1	-	TGCGCCAGCAGCTTGGCACTGGGGCACTCCTACGAGCAGTACTTC	CASSLALGHSYEQYF
TRBJ1-5	-	TRBV28	-	TGTGCCAGCAGTTTCTATGACTTTAGCAATCAGCCCCAGCATTTT	CASSFYDFSNQPQHF
TRBJ2-1	TRBD1	TRBV9	once	TGTGCCAGCAGCGTAGCGGGACAGAAAAACAATGAGCAGTTCTTC	CASSVAGQKNNEQFF
TRBJ1-1	TRBD1	TRBV11-2	-	TGTGCCAGCAGCAACTACAGGGGGAAGAACACTGAAGCTTTCTTT	CASSNYRGKNTEAFF
TRBJ2-7	-	TRBV9	-	TGTGCCAGCAGCGTAGGACCACAGCTTGACTACGAGCAGTACTTC	CASSVGPQLDYEQYF
TRBJ1-2	-	TRBV3-1/TRBV3-2	-	TGTGCCAGCAGCCAAGACCCGACACCTTATGGCTACACCTTC	CASSQDPTPYGYTF
TRBJ1-6	TRBD1	TRBV7-8	-	TGTGCCAGCAGCTTTGGGACAGGGCCCGAAGTGAATTCACCCCTCCACTTT	CASSFGTGPEVNSPLHF